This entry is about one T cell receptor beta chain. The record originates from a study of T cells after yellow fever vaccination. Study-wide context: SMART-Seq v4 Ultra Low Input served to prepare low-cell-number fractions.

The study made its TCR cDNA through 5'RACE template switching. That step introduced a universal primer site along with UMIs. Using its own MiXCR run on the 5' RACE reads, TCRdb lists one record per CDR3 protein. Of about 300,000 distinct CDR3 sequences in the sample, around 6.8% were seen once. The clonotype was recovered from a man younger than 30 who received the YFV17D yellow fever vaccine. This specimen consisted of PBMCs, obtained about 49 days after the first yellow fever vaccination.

The CDR3 here is CAISEDRGLSPLHF. CDR3 DNA sequence: TGTGCCATCAGTGAGGACAGGGGGCTTTCACCCCTCCACTTT. This chain uses TRBV10-3 with TRBJ1-6, with 10 bases matching TRBD1. The CDR3 is 14 residues long. Germline assignment: CDR1 ENHRY and CDR2 SYGVKD. V lost 2 bases to trimming and J lost 9 bases; unmatched junction nucleotides: 1.